This T cell receptor (beta chain) is from a study of human T cells and chemical hapten exposure. TCRdb processed the RACE reads anew with MiXCR; each CDR3 protein has one entry. Here the sample spans fewer than 300,000 distinct CDR3 sequences, approximately 7.5% being singletons. This clonotype turned up a few times. The length of the CDR3 is 14 residues. Germline CDR1 and CDR2: MDHEN and SYDVKM. V was clipped by 2 bases and J by 8 bases, with 12 bases between them. The time point here: pre-sensitization, week 0. The treatment was: therapeutic diphenylcyclopropenone sensitization with weekly scalp DPC.

This sequence was found in a man between 18 and 35 years old with alopecia areata. Some clones in this sample may be carry-over from other donors' samples. The source was whole blood, collected in connection with sensitization to the hapten diphenylcyclopropenone (DPC). The chain is built from TRBV28 and TRBJ2-2; D is unclear. The DNA of the CDR3 is TGTGCCAGCAGTTTACCGACCGCGTCGGGGGAGCTGTTTTTT. Protein: CASSLPTASGELFF. The complete variable domain, with remaining parts taken from reference TRBV28 and TRBJ2-2, reads DVKVTQSSRYLVKRTGEKVFLECVQDMDHENMFWYRQDPGLGLRLIYFSYDVKMKEKGDIPEGYSVSREKKERFSLILESASTNQTSMYLCASSLPTASGELFFGEGSRLTVL.